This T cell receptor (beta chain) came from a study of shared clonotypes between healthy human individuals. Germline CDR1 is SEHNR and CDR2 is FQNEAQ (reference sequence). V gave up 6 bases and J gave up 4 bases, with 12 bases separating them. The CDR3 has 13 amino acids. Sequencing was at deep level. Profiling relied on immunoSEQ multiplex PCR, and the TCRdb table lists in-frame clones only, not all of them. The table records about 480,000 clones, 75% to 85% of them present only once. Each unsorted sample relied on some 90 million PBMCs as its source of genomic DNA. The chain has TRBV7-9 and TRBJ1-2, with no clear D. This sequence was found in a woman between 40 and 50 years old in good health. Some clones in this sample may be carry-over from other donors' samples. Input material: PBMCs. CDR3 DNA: TGTGCCAGCAGGGAAGGAGCGGGCTATGGCTACACCTTC. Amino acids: CASREGAGYGYTF.